One and the same sample provided the 19 T cell receptor beta chains below, sequenced in a study of graft-versus-host responses after intestinal transplantation. The data were produced by immunoSEQ multiplex PCR, yet TCRdb's version contains in-frame clones alone and is incomplete. The sample shows approximately 82,000 clones, 85% to 95% of them seen only once. These receptors' targets are unknown. The sample in question was unstimulated CD8+ T cells sorted from spleen or lymph node cells, obtained before transplant. Receptor source: a human donor who was the organ donor for an intestinal transplant.

The chain employs TRBV19 and TRBJ2-1; a weak D match, TRBD1 (5 bases). Germline values: CDR1 LNHDA, CDR2 SQIVND (reference sequence). Between the trimmed V and J ends, which lost 10 bases and 7 bases, there was a span of 17 bases. The CDR3 is 13 residues long. The CDR3 bases are TGTGCCACCTCGGACATCGCCGGGAATGAGCAGTTCTTC. It codes for CATSDIAGNEQFF.

The chain joins TRBV6-1 to TRBJ1-5; no clear D. Germline V gene data show CDR1 as MNHNS and CDR2 as SASEGT. Trimming left V 2 bases short and J 4 bases short, with 6 bases between. The CDR3 is made up of 13 amino acids. CDR3 DNA: TGTGCCAGCAGTGAATGGACTAATCAGCCCCAGCATTTT. This encodes CASSEWTNQPQHF.

J is TRBJ1-6 and V is TRBV7-2; 11 bases map to TRBD1. This CDR3 region has 15 residues. Germline lookup yields CDR1 SGHTA and CDR2 FQGNSA. With 4 bases clipped from V and 9 bases from J, the junction kept 5 bases outside the gene matches. The CDR3 coding sequence is TGTGCCAGCAGCTCCGGACAGGGGGCCGGTTCACCCCTCCACTTT. This sequence encodes CASSSGQGAGSPLHF.

The rearrangement uses TRBV27 and TRBJ2-1, with D uncertain. The CDR3 is 13 residues long. Looked up from germline, CDR1 is MNHEY and CDR2 is SMNVEV (reference sequence). V was cut by 3 bases and J by 10 bases, with 13 bases left in between. CDR3 amino acids: CASSLGHGPEQFF. CDR3 in DNA: TGTGCCAGCAGTTTGGGCCATGGGCCGGAGCAGTTCTTC.

This clone was seen only once. The V gene is TRBV28, the J gene TRBJ1-5; D unresolved. Trimming removed 7 bases at V and 3 bases at J, with 13 bases between. The germline gives CDR1 MDHEN, CDR2 SYDVKM. The CDR3 sequence is 14 residues long. The CDR3 coding sequence is TGTGCCAGCACCCCAGGACTGACCAATCAGCCCCAGCATTTT. It specifies CASTPGLTNQPQHF.

This clone was seen a handful of times. The chain is built from TRBV6-5 and TRBJ1-1, with 8 bases matching TRBD1. V shed 2 bases, J shed 2 bases, and the junction held 4 bases outside the gene matches. The CDR3 is made up of 15 amino acids. In germline, CDR1 is MNHEY, CDR2 SVGAGI. The DNA of the CDR3 is TGTGCCAGCAGTTACGCCGGGACAGGTAACACTGAAGCTTTCTTT. Its protein is CASSYAGTGNTEAFF.

This sequence joins TRBV29-1 and TRBJ2-5, with 11 bases lining up with TRBD2. Germline V lookup: CDR1 SQVTM, CDR2 ANQGSEA. This CDR3 spans 17 amino acids. The junction had 13 bases not matched to a gene; V was cut back by 4 bases and J by 3 bases. The CDR3 DNA reads TGCAGCGTTGTGTCCCTACGACCGGGACTAGCGGAAGAGACCCAGTACTTC. Translated, it gives CSVVSLRPGLAEETQYF.

The chain joins TRBV9 to TRBJ1-3; D gene ambiguous. Germline assignment: CDR1 SGDLS and CDR2 YYNGEE. This CDR3 is 16 amino acids long. V lost 4 bases and J 0 bases, leaving 14 bases between the germline ends. This CDR3 is CASSSHIAFSGNTIYF. The DNA for the CDR3 is TGTGCCAGCAGCTCACACATCGCCTTCTCTGGAAACACCATATATTTT.

This clone was detected only a few times. The V and J genes are TRBV6-5 and TRBJ2-7; TRBD1 agrees at 8 bases. V shed 8 bases, J shed 5 bases, and the junction held 11 bases outside the gene matches. CDR3 length: 14 amino acids. The germline V gene has CDR1 MNHEY and CDR2 SVGAGI. The CDR3 here is CASGTAGTGHEQYF. The CDR3 nucleotides read TGTGCCAGCGGGACGGCCGGGACAGGACACGAGCAGTACTTC.

This clone was found once. The chain carries TRBV5-6 and TRBJ2-1, with 9 nucleotides matching TRBD2. Germline trimming cut 1 base from V and 9 bases from J; bases unmatched to any gene: 5. Germline loops: CDR1 SGHDT, CDR2 YYEEEE. This CDR3 has 14 residues. The CDR3 reads CASSLPAGGAEQFF. The DNA for the CDR3 is TGTGCCAGCAGCTTGCCAGCGGGAGGAGCTGAGCAGTTCTTC. The full variable domain, rest sourced from reference TRBV5-6 and TRBJ2-1, is DAGVTQSPTHLIKTRGQQVTLRCSPKSGHDTVSWYQQALGQGPQFIFQYYEEEERQRGNFPDRFSGHQFPNYSSELNVNALLLGDSALYLCASSLPAGGAEQFFGPGTRLTVL.

This rearrangement joins TRBV19 to TRBJ2-3; TRBD2 aligns across 8 bases. Per germline, CDR1 LNHDA and CDR2 SQIVND (reference sequence). V shed 5 bases and J 2 bases; nucleotides not matched to a gene: 9. This CDR3 has 16 amino acids. Written as DNA, the CDR3 is TGTGCCAGTAGTCAGAGGACTAGCCCGAACACAGATACGCAGTATTTT. Its translation: CASSQRTSPNTDTQYF.

This clone has just a few counts. The V and J genes are TRBV5-1 and TRBJ1-1; D remains unclear. Germline CDR1 and CDR2: SGHRS and YFSETQ. V lost 5 bases and J lost 1, with 9 bases in between. This CDR3 has 13 amino acids. DNA of the CDR3: TGCGCCAGCAGTCCCGCAGGGAACACTGAAGCTTTCTTT. Translating it yields CASSPAGNTEAFF.

The chain couples TRBV4-1 to TRBJ2-1; tentatively, D is TRBD1 (7 bases). Germline values: CDR1 MGHRA, CDR2 YSYEKL. V shed 5 bases and J shed 10 bases, with 21 bases lying between them. CDR3 size: 15 residues. CDR3 in DNA: TGCGCCAGCAGCTTAAGCGCGACAGGGCGGGGCGAGCAGTTCTTC. This sequence encodes CASSLSATGRGEQFF.

As to this clone: The DNA is omitted, as the CDR3 cannot be located on it reliably, and the CDR3 follows TCRdb's listing. The chain joins TRBV1 to TRBJ2-2; the table's D call, TRBD1, was not checked against the DNA. TRBV1 is classified as a pseudogene. The CDR3 is 18 residues long, counting both termini. CDR3 region: CTSSQAHFGQGNTGELFF.

This chain connects TRBV27 to TRBJ1-2; tentative D call: TRBD1 (6 bases). Trimming left V 1 base short and J 6 bases short, with 12 bases between. CDR1 MNHEY and CDR2 SMNVEV come from the germline V gene (reference sequence). The CDR3 runs to 14 residues. The CDR3 loop is CASSLYSEGDGYTF. The CDR3 nucleotides read TGTGCCAGCAGTTTATATAGCGAGGGGGATGGCTACACCTTC.

The chain uses TRBV28 and TRBJ1-3, with D uncertain. Germline V lookup: CDR1 MDHEN, CDR2 SYDVKM. The V gene lost 6 bases and the J gene lost 0 bases, with 15 bases spanning the gap. This CDR3 is 16 amino acids long. The chain's CDR3 is CASSTDGLSSGNTIYF. The CDR3 region has the DNA TGTGCCAGCAGCACGGACGGACTTAGCTCTGGAAACACCATATATTTT.

This chain connects TRBV5-5 to TRBJ2-7; tentative D call: TRBD1 (5 bases). Germline V gene data show CDR1 as SGHKS and CDR2 as YYEKEE (reference sequence). The CDR3 is 15 amino acids. V shed 1 base and J shed 0 bases, with 11 bases lying between them. DNA of the CDR3: TGTGCCAGCAGCTTGTTCCTGGGGCTCTCCTACGAGCAGTACTTC. Protein: CASSLFLGLSYEQYF.

This clone was counted once. This chain connects TRBV9 to TRBJ2-2, with 9 bases that match TRBD1. Germline CDR1 and CDR2: SGDLS and YYNGEE. V dropped 0 bases and J dropped 6; count of bases not matched to a gene: 9. The CDR3 spans 17 residues. CDR3 sequence: CASSVDGEGQGSGELFF. In DNA form, the CDR3 reads TGTGCCAGCAGCGTAGACGGCGAAGGACAGGGGTCCGGGGAGCTGTTTTTT. Full variable domain (remainder filled in from reference TRBV9 and TRBJ2-2): DSGVTQTPKHLITATGQRVTLRCSPRSGDLSVYWYQQSLDQGLQFLIQYYNGEERAKGNILERFSAQQFPDLHSELNLSSLELGDSALYFCASSVDGEGQGSGELFFGEGSRLTVL.

The chain couples TRBV12-2 to TRBJ1-1; the tabulated D call, TRBD1, remains unverified against the DNA. TRBV12-2 is a pseudogene. The CDR3 loop spans 16 amino acids. In nucleotides, the CDR3 is TGTGCAAGTCGCTTAGGGGCAGAGGACATGAACACTGAAGCTTTCTTT. It yields the protein CASRLGAEDMNTEAFF.